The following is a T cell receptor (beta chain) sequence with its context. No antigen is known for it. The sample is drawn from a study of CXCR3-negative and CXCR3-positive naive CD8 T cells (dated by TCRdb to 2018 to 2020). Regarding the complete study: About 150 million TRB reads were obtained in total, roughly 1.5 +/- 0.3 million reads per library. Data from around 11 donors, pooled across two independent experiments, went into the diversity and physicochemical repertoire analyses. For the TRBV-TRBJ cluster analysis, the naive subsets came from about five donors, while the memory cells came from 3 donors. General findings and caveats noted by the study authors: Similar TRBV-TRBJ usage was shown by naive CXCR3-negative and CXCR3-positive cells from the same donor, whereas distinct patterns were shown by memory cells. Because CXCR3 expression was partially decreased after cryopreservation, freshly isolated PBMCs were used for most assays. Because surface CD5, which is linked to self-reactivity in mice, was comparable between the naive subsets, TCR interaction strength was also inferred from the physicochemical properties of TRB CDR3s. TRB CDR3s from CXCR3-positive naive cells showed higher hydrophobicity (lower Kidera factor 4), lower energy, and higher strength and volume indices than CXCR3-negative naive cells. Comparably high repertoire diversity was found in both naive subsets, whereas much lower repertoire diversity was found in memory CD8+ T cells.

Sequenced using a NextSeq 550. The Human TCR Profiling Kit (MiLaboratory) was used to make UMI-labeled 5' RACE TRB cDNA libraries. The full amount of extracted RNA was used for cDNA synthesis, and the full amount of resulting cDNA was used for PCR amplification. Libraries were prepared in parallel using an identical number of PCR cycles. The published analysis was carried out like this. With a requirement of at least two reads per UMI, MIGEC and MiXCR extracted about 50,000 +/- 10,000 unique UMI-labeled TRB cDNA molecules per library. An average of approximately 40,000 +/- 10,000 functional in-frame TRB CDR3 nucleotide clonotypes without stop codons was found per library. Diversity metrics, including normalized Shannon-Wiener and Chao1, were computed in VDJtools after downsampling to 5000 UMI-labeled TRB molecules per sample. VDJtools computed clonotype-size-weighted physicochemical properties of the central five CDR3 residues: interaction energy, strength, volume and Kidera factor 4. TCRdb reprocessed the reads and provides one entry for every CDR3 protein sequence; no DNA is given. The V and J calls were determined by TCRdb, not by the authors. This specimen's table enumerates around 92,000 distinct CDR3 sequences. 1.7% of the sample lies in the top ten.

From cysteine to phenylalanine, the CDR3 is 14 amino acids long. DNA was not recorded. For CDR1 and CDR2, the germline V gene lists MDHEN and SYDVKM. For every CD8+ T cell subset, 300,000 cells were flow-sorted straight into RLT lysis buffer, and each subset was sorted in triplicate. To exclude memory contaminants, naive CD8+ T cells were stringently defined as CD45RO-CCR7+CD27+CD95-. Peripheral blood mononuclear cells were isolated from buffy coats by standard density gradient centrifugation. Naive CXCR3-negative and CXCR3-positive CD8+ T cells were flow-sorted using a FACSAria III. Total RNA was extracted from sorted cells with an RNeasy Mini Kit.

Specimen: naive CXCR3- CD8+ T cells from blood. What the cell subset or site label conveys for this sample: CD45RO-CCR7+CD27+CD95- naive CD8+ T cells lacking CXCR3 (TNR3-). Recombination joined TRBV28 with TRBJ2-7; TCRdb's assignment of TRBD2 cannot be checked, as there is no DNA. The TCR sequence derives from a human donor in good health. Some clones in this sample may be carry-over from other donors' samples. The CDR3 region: CASHRPQRPYEQYF.